This T cell receptor beta chain was obtained from a study of T cell responses to AZD1222 COVID-19 vaccine. General study findings and limits: Spike was spanned by vaccine-associated CD4 TCRs, with dominance at 160-218 and 743-854.

The repertoire was sequenced with immunoSEQ multiplex PCR; TCRdb's copy has only in-frame clones and lacks some. Among some 130,000 clones listed, 70% to 90% were seen once. Notes on this clone: Its antigen is not known.

The CDR3 sequence is 14 residues long. With 4 bases removed from V and 4 bases from J, the gap between germline ends came to 13 bases. Per germline, CDR1 MNHEY and CDR2 SVGEGT. The sample was peripheral blood, taken on day 0 of AZD1222 vaccination. This clonotype was obtained from an adult in good health. V is TRBV6-2 or TRBV6-3 and J is TRBJ1-1; TRBD1 might be the D (5 bases). The CDR3 spells CASSSGRVTTEAFF. For the CDR3, the DNA is TGTGCCAGCAGTTCCGGCAGGGTTACCACTGAAGCTTTCTTT.